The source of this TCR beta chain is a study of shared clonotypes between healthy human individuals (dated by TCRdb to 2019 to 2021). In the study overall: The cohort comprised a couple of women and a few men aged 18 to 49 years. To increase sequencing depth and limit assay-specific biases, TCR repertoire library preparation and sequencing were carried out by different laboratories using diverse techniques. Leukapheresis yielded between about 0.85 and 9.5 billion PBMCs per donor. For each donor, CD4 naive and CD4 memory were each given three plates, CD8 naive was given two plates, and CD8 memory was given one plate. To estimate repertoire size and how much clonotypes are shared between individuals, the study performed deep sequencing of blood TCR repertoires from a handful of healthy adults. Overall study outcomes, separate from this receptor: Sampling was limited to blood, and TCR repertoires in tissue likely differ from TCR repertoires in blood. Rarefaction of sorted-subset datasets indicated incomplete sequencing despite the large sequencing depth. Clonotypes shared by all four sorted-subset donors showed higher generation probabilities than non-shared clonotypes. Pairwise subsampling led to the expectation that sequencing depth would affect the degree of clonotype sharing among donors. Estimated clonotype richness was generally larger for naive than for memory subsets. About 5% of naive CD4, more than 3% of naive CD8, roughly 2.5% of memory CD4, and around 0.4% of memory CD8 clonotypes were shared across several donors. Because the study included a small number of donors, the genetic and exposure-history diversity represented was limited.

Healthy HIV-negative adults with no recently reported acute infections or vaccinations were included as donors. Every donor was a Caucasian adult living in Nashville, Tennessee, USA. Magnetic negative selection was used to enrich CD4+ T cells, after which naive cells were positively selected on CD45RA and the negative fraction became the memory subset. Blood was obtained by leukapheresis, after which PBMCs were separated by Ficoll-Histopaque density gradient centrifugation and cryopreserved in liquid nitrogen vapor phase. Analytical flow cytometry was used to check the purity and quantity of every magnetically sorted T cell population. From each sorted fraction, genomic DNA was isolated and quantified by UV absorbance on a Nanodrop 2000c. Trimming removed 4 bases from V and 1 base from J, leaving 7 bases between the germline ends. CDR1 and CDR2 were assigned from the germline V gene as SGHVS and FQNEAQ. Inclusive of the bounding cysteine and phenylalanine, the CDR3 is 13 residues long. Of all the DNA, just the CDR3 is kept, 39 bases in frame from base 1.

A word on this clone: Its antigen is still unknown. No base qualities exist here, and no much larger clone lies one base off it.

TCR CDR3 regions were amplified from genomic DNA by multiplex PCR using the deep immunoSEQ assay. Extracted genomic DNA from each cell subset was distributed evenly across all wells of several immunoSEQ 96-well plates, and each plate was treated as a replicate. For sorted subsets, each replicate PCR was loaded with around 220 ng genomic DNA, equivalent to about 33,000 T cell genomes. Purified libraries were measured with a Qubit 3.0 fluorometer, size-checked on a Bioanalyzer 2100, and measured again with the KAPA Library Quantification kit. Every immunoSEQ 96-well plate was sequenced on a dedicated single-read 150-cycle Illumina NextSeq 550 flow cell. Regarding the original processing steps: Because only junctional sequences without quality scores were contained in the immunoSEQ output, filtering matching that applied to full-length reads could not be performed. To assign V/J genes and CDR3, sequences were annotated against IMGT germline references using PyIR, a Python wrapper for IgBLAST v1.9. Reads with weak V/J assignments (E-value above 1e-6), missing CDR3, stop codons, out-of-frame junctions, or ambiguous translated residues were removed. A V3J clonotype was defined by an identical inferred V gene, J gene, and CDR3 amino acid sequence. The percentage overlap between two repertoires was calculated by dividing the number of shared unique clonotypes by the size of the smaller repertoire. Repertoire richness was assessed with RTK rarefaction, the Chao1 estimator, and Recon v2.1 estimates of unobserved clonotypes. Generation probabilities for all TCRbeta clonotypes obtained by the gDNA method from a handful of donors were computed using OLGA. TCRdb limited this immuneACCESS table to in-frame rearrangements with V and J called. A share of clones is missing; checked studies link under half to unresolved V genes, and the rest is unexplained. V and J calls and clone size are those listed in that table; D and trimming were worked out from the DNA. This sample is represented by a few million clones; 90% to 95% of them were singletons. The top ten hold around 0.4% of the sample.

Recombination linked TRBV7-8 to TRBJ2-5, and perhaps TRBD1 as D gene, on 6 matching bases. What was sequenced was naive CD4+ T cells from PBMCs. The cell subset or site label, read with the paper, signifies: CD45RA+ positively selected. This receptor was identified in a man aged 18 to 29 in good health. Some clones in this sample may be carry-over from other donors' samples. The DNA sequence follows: TGTGCCAGCAGCTGGGGGCGCCAAGAGACCCAGTACTTC. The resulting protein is CASSWGRQETQYF.